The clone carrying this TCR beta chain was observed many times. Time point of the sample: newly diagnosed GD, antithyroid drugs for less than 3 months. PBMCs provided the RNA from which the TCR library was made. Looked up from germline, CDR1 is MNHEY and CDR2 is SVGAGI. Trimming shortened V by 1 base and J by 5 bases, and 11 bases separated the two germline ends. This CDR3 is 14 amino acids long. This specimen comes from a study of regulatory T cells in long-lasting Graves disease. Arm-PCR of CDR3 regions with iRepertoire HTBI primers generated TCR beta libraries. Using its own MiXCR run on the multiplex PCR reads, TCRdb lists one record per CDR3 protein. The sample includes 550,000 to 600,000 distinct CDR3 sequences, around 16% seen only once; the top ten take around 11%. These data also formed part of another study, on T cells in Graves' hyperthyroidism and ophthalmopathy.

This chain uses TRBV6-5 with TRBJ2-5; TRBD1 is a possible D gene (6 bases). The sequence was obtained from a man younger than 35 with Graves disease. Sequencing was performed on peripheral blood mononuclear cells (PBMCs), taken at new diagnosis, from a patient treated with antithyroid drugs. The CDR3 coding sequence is TGTGCCAGCAGTTACTTCAGGGGACCCGAGACCCAGTACTTC. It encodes CASSYFRGPETQYF.